Listed below are T cell receptor beta chains from one sample, sequenced in a study of blood T cells in healthy people across ages. TCRdb re-derived calls from the 5' RACE reads in MiXCR, one entry per CDR3 protein. The sample holds about 1 million distinct CDR3 sequences, under 30% seen once. This same sample was also part of a study on T cells of mothers and their children.

The specimen sequenced was blood. All receptors come from a girl aged 2 to 10 in good health. CDR3s include the opening cysteine and the closing phenylalanine or tryptophan. The size of a clone is reported for some rows only, either as once, few or many, or as a class for expanded clones.

V	size	J	length	CDR3
TRBV7-9	-	TRBJ1-1	13	CASSFDPGPEAFF
TRBV29-1	-	TRBJ1-1	12	CSVEGLGSEAFF
TRBV27	-	TRBJ2-7	15	CASKTLSADTYEQYF
TRBV5-1	-	TRBJ2-1	14	CASSVIAGTNEQFF
TRBV7-9	-	TRBJ1-1	16	CASSLAGDPRYTEAFF
TRBV12-5	few	TRBJ1-1	14	CASGLRGQVGEAFF
TRBV6-6	-	TRBJ1-1	16	CASSFLNRGGFTEAFF
TRBV2	-	TRBJ2-2	15	CASNVQARDTGELFF
TRBV11-2	few	-	15	CASSLEAARVNEQFF
TRBV5-1	few	TRBJ2-7	13	CANSITGGYEQYF
TRBV7-2	-	TRBJ2-4	15	CASSPGGKVKNIQYF
TRBV20-1	few	TRBJ2-5	14	CSASASDRQETQYF
TRBV7-2	-	TRBJ2-5	13	CASAIQGQETQYF
TRBV10-3	few	TRBJ2-7	12	CAISDRRDEQYF
TRBV11-2	few	TRBJ1-2	14	CASSLYGGPWGYTF
TRBV2	-	-	15	CASSVRTDFSYEQYF
TRBV14	-	TRBJ2-1	17	CASSRRLTENSYNEQFF
TRBV2	few	-	12	CASCLRAYEQYF
TRBV7-9	once	TRBJ1-4	16	CASSGRDSGLGEKLFF
TRBV7-9	few	TRBJ2-2	12	CASSFGLGELFF
TRBV29-1	-	TRBJ2-3	14	CSVGPESSTDTQYF
TRBV18	few	TRBJ2-1	15	CASIKTGLGDNEQFF
TRBV29-1	-	TRBJ1-1	13	CSTREGQRAEAFF
TRBV7-9	few	TRBJ1-2	15	CASSLVQGAFYGYTF
TRBV5-1	-	TRBJ2-1	14	CASSAGTGIYEQFF
TRBV6-2/TRBV6-3	-	TRBJ1-1	12	CASSYGDAEAFF
TRBV7-2	few	-	13	CASSFSGGIEQFF
TRBV29-1	-	TRBJ1-1	12	CSVGYEDTEAFF
TRBV7-9	-	TRBJ1-3	13	CASSLLKGNTIYF
TRBV29-1	-	TRBJ2-1	15	CSVEDPRTSGSEQFF
TRBV3-1	-	TRBJ2-5	19	CASSQEGASGTTVQETQYF
TRBV29-1	-	TRBJ2-5	12	CSVRGLGETQYF
TRBV5-1	-	TRBJ1-1	13	CASSGDRELEAFF
TRBV3-1	-	TRBJ2-5	14	CASSHSLQQETQYF
TRBV20-1	-	TRBJ2-5	14	CSASNRAYQETQYF
TRBV6-1	-	TRBJ2-5	16	CASSEWGGRGQETQYF